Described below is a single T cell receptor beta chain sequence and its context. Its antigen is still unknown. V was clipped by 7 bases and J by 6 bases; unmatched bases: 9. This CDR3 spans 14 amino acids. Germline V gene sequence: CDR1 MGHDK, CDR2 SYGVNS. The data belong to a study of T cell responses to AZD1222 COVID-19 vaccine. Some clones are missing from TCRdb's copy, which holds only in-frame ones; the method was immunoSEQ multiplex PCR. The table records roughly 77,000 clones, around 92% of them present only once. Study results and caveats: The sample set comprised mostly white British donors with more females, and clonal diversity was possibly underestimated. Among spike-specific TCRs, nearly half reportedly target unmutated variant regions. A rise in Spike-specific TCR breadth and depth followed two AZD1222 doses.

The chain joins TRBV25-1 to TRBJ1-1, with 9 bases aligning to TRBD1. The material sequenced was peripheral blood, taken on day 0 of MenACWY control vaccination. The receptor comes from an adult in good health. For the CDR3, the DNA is TGTGCCAGCAAGGGGACAGGGCGAGTGGCTGAAGCTTTCTTT. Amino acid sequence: CASKGTGRVAEAFF. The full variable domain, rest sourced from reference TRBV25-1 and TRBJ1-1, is EADIYQTPRYLVIGTGKKITLECSQTMGHDKMYWYQQDPGMELHLIHYSYGVNSTEKGDLSSESTVSRIRTEHFPLTLESARPSHTSQYLCASKGTGRVAEAFFGQGTRLTVV.